These 9 T cell receptor beta chains came from one sample sequenced in a study of T-cell reconstitution after alpha-beta-depleted transplantation in children. Unique molecular identifiers were used to barcode this TCRbeta library. TCRdb passed the PCR reads through MiXCR, listing each CDR3 protein once. The table includes 300,000 to 400,000 distinct CDR3 sequences, roughly 25% detected once. Source: PBMCs, mostly from graft donor cells, taken 180 days after TCRalphabeta/CD19-depleted stem cell transplant. The source of these receptors is a male patient under 18 who had a stem cell transplant for acute lymphoblastic leukemia, so the T cells may come from the graft donor.

The rearrangement joins TRBV12-3 or TRBV12-4 to TRBJ2-2; D unresolved. V lost 1 base and J lost 3, with 9 bases in between. This CDR3 contains 15 residues. The CDR3 DNA follows: TGTGCCAGCAGTTTAGGTAGCATTCACACCGGGGAGCTGTTTTTT. Translation gives CASSLGSIHTGELFF.

The CDR3 bases are TGTGCCACTGCAACTAGCGGGAGGGCCCAGGCCAACGTCCTGACTTTC. The encoded protein is CATATSGRAQANVLTF. The chain recombines TRBV24-1 with TRBJ2-6; TRBD2 agrees at 13 bases. The CDR3 extends over 16 amino acids. V shed 10 bases and J 6 bases; nucleotides not matched to a gene: 8. Germline CDR1 is KGHDR and CDR2 is SFDVKD.

The rearrangement uses TRBV7-9 and TRBJ2-1; 9 nucleotides line up with TRBD2. Germline V gene sequence: CDR1 SEHNR, CDR2 FQNEAQ (reference sequence). The CDR3 spans 16 residues. Trimming removed 7 bases from V and 2 bases from J; junction bases left unmatched: 9. The CDR3 protein is CASTPEAGGTYNEQFF. CDR3 nucleotides: TGTGCCAGCACCCCCGAAGCGGGAGGTACCTACAATGAGCAGTTCTTC.

V gene TRBV28 combines with J gene TRBJ1-5; tentatively, D is TRBD1 (5 bases). V was shortened by 5 bases and J by 6 bases, with 14 bases between the two germline ends. The CDR3 contains 14 residues. Germline CDR1 is MDHEN and CDR2 is SYDVKM. In DNA, the CDR3 is TGTGCCAGCAGTGAGCTCAGGGTTCCTCAGCCCCAGCATTTT. As protein: CASSELRVPQPQHF.

This clonotype was picked up a small number of times. J is TRBJ2-5 and V is TRBV5-1; TRBD2 might be the D (5 bases). The CDR3 consists of 13 residues. Trimming took off 3 bases at V and 2 bases at J, with 8 bases between the two ends. Per the germline V gene, CDR1 is SGHRS and CDR2 is YFSETQ. CDR3 in amino acids: CASSSGIQETQYF. For the CDR3, the DNA is TGCGCCAGCAGCTCGGGGATTCAAGAGACCCAGTACTTC.

This sequence joins TRBV7-9 and TRBJ2-1, with 9 bases lining up with TRBD2. The V gene end was trimmed by 5 bases and the J gene end by 7 bases; junction bases not matched to a gene: 15. Germline-derived CDR1 and CDR2 are SEHNR and FQNEAQ (reference sequence). This CDR3 contains 17 residues. The CDR3 DNA sequence: TGTGCCAGCAGCCCTTCCCGCCTAGCGGGAATAAAGAATGAGCAGTTCTTC. It specifies CASSPSRLAGIKNEQFF.

J is TRBJ1-1 and V is TRBV9; possibly TRBD1 for D (5 bases). This CDR3 contains 16 residues. Per germline, CDR1 SGDLS and CDR2 YYNGEE. V lost 0 bases and J 2 bases, leaving 14 bases between the germline ends. The CDR3 loop reads CASSVASREVNTEAFF. DNA of the CDR3: TGTGCCAGCAGCGTAGCTTCCAGGGAGGTAAACACTGAAGCTTTCTTT. Using reference TRBV9 and TRBJ1-1 for the parts outside the CDR3, the full variable domain is DSGVTQTPKHLITATGQRVTLRCSPRSGDLSVYWYQQSLDQGLQFLIQYYNGEERAKGNILERFSAQQFPDLHSELNLSSLELGDSALYFCASSVASREVNTEAFFGQGTRLTVV.

J is TRBJ2-1 and V is TRBV19, with 10 bases that match TRBD2. Germline CDR1 and CDR2: LNHDA and SQIVND (reference sequence). V gave up 8 bases and J gave up 4 bases; unmatched junction bases: 5. The CDR3 extends over 14 amino acids. The CDR3 here is CASAGTSDYNEQFF. In DNA, the CDR3 is TGTGCCAGTGCCGGGACTAGCGATTACAATGAGCAGTTCTTC.

This clonotype was counted between two and nine times. The chain links TRBV7-3 to TRBJ1-1; 9 bases fit TRBD1. The germline V gene has CDR1 SGHTA and CDR2 FQGTGA. CDR3 size: 14 residues. Losses at the gene ends were 4 bases for V and 6 bases for J; bases not matched to a gene: 6. The CDR3 protein is CASSWGQGSAEAFF. The CDR3 DNA follows: TGTGCCAGCAGCTGGGGACAGGGATCGGCTGAAGCTTTCTTT.